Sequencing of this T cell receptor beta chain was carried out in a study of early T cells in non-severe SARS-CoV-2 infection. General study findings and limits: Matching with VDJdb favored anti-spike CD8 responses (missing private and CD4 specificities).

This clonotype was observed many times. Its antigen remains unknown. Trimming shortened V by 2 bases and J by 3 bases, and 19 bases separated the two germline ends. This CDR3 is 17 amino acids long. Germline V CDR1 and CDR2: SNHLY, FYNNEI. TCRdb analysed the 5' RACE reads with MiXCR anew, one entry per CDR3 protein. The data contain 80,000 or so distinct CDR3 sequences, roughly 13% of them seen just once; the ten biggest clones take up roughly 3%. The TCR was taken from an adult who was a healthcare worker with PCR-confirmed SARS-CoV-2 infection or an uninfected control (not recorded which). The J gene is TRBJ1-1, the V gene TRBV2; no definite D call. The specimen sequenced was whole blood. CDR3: CASSEQPPGFRDTEAFF. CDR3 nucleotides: TGTGCCAGCAGTGAACAGCCCCCCGGTTTTAGGGACACTGAAGCTTTCTTT.